Included here is one TCR beta chain sequence, with context. Its specificity is not known. The germline CDR1 and CDR2 sequences are MGHRA and YSYEKL. The CDR3 totals 15 residues. Trimming took off 2 bases at V and 4 bases at J, with 14 bases between the two ends. The record originates from a study of T-cell memory formation after mild COVID-19. TCRdb redid the calling of the 5' RACE reads with MiXCR, one entry per CDR3 protein. Here the sample spans more than 150,000 distinct CDR3 sequences, around a sixth being singletons. Study-wide results and limits: A subset of responding clones appeared in pre-infection memory, suggesting cross-reactive memory joined.

This clonotype was obtained from a man between 18 and 35 years old who had mild COVID-19 (a few samples of this study predate the infection). Cell type and time point are not known. Sequencing was performed on PBMCs or a T cell subset sorted from them (not recorded which). The chain recombines TRBV4-1 with TRBJ1-2, with D hard to call. The CDR3 region has the DNA TGCGCCAGCAGCCAACCCAGACGGCACTTCTATGGCTACACCTTC. Translating it yields CASSQPRRHFYGYTF.